The 28 T cell receptor beta chains given below trace back to one sample, sequenced in a study of Graves' ophthalmopathy and Graves' hyperthyroidism. From RNA, the CDR3 regions of TCR beta chains were amplified and sequenced. First-round RT-PCR with HTBI primers preceded a second-round multiplex PCR. TCRdb processed the multiplex PCR reads anew with MiXCR; each CDR3 protein has one entry. In the table there are about 210,000 distinct CDR3 sequences, under 30% of which are singletons. The sequencing input was peripheral blood. The receptor set was obtained from a man aged 50-59 years with Graves' ophthalmopathy.

The genes are TRBV29-1 and TRBJ2-7; D is unresolved. The CDR3 runs to 11 residues. Germline loops: CDR1 SQVTM, CDR2 ANQGSEA. V gave up 4 bases and J gave up 2 bases, with 6 bases separating them. The CDR3 protein is CSVVEAYEQYF. The CDR3 DNA follows: TGCAGCGTTGTCGAAGCCTACGAGCAGTACTTC.

J is TRBJ1-2 and V is TRBV6-1; D ambiguous. Trimming took off 7 bases at V and 7 bases at J, with 10 bases between the two ends. This CDR3 comprises 11 residues. Per germline, CDR1 MNHNS and CDR2 SASEGT. CDR3 sequence: CASTGLGGYTF. CDR3 DNA sequence: TGTGCCAGCACGGGGTTGGGTGGCTACACCTTC.

This clonotype was counted many times. The chain carries TRBV28 and TRBJ1-5; perhaps TRBD1 as D (6 bases). V lost 3 bases and J 4 bases, leaving 19 bases between the germline ends. This CDR3 is built from 17 residues. Germline V lookup: CDR1 MDHEN, CDR2 SYDVKM. The CDR3 sequence: CASSFSGVYGSNQPQHF. The CDR3 region has the DNA TGTGCCAGCAGTTTCTCAGGGGTGTACGGCTCGAATCAGCCCCAGCATTTT.

The V gene is TRBV19, the J gene TRBJ1-2; D is uncertain. The germline V gene encodes CDR1 LNHDA and CDR2 SQIVND (reference sequence). V dropped 4 bases and J dropped 4 bases, with 16 bases sitting between them. The CDR3 runs to 15 residues. This CDR3 reads CASSNGLSQSYGYTF. CDR3 DNA sequence: TGTGCCAGTAGTAATGGCCTCTCGCAGAGCTATGGCTACACCTTC. The full variable domain, in which reference TRBV19 and TRBJ1-2 provide the parts outside the CDR3, is DGGITQSPKYLFRKEGQNVTLSCEQNLNHDAMYWYRQDPGQGLRLIYYSQIVNDFQKGDIAEGYSVSREKKESFPLTVTSAQKNPTAFYLCASSNGLSQSYGYTFGSGTRLTVV.

This clonotype was seen repeatedly, ten times or more. The J gene is TRBJ2-6, the V gene TRBV2, with D maybe TRBD2 (7 bases). Germline CDR1 SNHLY, CDR2 FYNNEI. This CDR3 has 17 amino acids. Trimming cost V 5 bases and J 4 bases, with 18 bases left between them. The CDR3 DNA reads TGTGCCAGCAGTCGAGAAGGGGGAGGGGAAGGGGCCAACGTCCTGACTTTC. This codes for CASSREGGGEGANVLTF.

The chain couples TRBV28 to TRBJ2-7, with TRBD2 identical over 7 bases. Trimming removed 5 bases from V and 0 bases from J; junction bases left unmatched: 4. The germline gives CDR1 MDHEN, CDR2 SYDVKM. The CDR3 is made up of 14 amino acids. As DNA, the CDR3 is TGTGCCAGCAGTGCCACTAGCGTCTCCTACGAGCAGTACTTC. Translated: CASSATSVSYEQYF.

This chain links TRBV28 with TRBJ2-7, with 7 bases lining up with TRBD1. V was clipped by 5 bases and J by 3 bases; unmatched bases: 4. The germline V gene encodes CDR1 MDHEN and CDR2 SYDVKM. CDR3 length: 13 residues. For the CDR3, the DNA is TGTGCCAGCAGTCGACGGACAGGCTACGAGCAGTACTTC. This sequence encodes CASSRRTGYEQYF.

This clonotype has a single count. The chain recombines TRBV7-2 with TRBJ1-3, with D possibly matching TRBD1 (6 bases). This CDR3 contains 15 residues. The V end was cut by 6 bases, the J end by 8 bases, with 20 bases between. From germline, CDR1 is SGHTA and CDR2 FQGNSA. CDR3 sequence (DNA): TGTGCCAGCAGAGTAGGGGGACATCCACAAGACACCATATATTTT. It specifies CASRVGGHPQDTIYF.

This clonotype has a count of ten or more. The rearrangement joins TRBV28 to TRBJ2-7; D is unresolved. Per the germline V gene, CDR1 is MDHEN and CDR2 is SYDVKM. V lost 8 bases to trimming and J lost 3 bases, with 8 bases between them. This CDR3 contains 11 residues. Written as DNA, the CDR3 is TGTGCCAGCGGGCCCCACTACGAGCAGTACTTC. Residues: CASGPHYEQYF.

This clonotype came up many times. Germline and junction disagree at one end, which may indicate a read error. This chain uses TRBV10-2 with TRBJ2-7, with D maybe TRBD2 (5 bases). Looked up from germline, CDR1 is WSHSY and CDR2 is SAAADI. This CDR3 comprises 15 residues. The CDR3 spells CASSESSGIAYEQHF. The CDR3 DNA reads TGCGCCAGCAGTGAGTCCTCGGGGATTGCCTACGAGCAGCACTTC.

This clonotype was counted ten times or more. The chain links TRBV6-1 to TRBJ2-1; unclear D gene. Deletions cut 6 bases from V and 4 bases from J, with 7 bases between. Germline lookup yields CDR1 MNHNS and CDR2 SASEGT. The CDR3 contains 12 residues. The chain's CDR3 is CASRETYNEQFF. The CDR3 coding sequence is TGTGCCAGCAGAGAGACTTACAATGAGCAGTTCTTC.

This clonotype was recorded once. The gene calls are TRBV28 and TRBJ2-5; D may be TRBD1 or TRBD2 (6 bases each). Germline V gene lookup returns CDR1 MDHEN and CDR2 SYDVKM. This CDR3 is built from 16 residues. Trimming cost V 3 bases and J 2 bases, with 16 bases left between them. The CDR3 DNA reads as TGTGCCAGCAGTTTGCCTGGGGGGCCGAAGCAAGAGACCCAGTACTTC. Its translation is CASSLPGGPKQETQYF.

This clonotype was recorded many times. This chain joins TRBV28 and TRBJ2-7, with D possibly being TRBD2 (5 bases). The germline gives CDR1 MDHEN, CDR2 SYDVKM. Trimming stripped 6 bases from V and 0 bases from J, with 12 bases between. This CDR3 region has 14 residues. CDR3 residues: CASRSAVSSYEQYF. DNA for the CDR3: TGTGCCAGCAGGTCAGCGGTAAGCTCCTACGAGCAGTACTTC.

This clonotype was seen ten or more times. This chain links TRBV12-3 or TRBV12-4 with TRBJ1-3; the D gene is possibly TRBD1 (5 bases). This CDR3 region has 15 residues. V was pared by 8 bases and J by 0 bases, with 14 bases between. The chain's CDR3 is CASHGGLSSGNTIYF. CDR3 sequence (DNA): TGTGCCAGCCATGGGGGGTTGAGCTCTGGAAACACCATATATTTT.

This clonotype was counted many times. This chain uses TRBV20-1 with TRBJ2-7; 9 bases are shared with TRBD1. V was pared by 3 bases and J by 7 bases, with 13 bases of the junction left unmatched. The CDR3 consists of 15 residues. Germline V gene sequence: CDR1 DFQATT, CDR2 SNEGSKA (reference sequence). This CDR3 is CSARRMGQGEREQYF. The CDR3, as DNA: TGCAGTGCTAGGAGAATGGGACAGGGAGAAAGGGAGCAGTACTTC.

The chain couples TRBV7-3 to TRBJ1-5; the D is unclear. CDR1 is SGHTA and CDR2 is FQGTGA in the germline V gene. V was shortened by 8 bases and J by 6 bases, with 11 bases between the two germline ends. CDR3 length: 12 amino acids. The chain's CDR3 is CASSDPGQPQHF. For the CDR3, the DNA is TGTGCCAGCTCAGACCCAGGTCAGCCCCAGCATTTT.

The rearrangement joins TRBV28 to TRBJ1-1; possible D gene TRBD1, 6 bases. V was clipped by 6 bases and J by 4 bases, with 15 bases between them. Germline CDR1 is MDHEN and CDR2 is SYDVKM. The CDR3 runs to 14 residues. CDR3 coding DNA: TGTGCCAGCAGCGGAGGGGGTTTGGGCACTGAAGCTTTCTTT. Protein sequence: CASSGGGLGTEAFF.

This clonotype was found many times. This chain links TRBV24-1 with TRBJ2-2; D gene uncertain. V lost 9 bases and J lost 1, with 2 bases in between. Germline V gene lookup returns CDR1 KGHDR and CDR2 SFDVKD. The CDR3 is 11 amino acids. The CDR3 DNA reads as TGTGCCACCCAGAACACCGGGGAGCTGTTTTTT. Translation gives CATQNTGELFF.

The CDR3 nucleotides read TGTGCCAGCGTTCAGGAACTAGGCGTCGAGACCCAGTACTTC. Translated: CASVQELGVETQYF. This chain joins TRBV2 and TRBJ2-5; the D gene is possibly TRBD2 (5 bases). The germline V gene has CDR1 SNHLY and CDR2 FYNNEI. Deletions cut 8 bases from V and 5 bases from J, with 18 bases between. The CDR3 sequence is 14 residues long.

This clonotype was seen at least ten times. The chain links TRBV7-2 to TRBJ1-2, with 9 bases identical to TRBD1. Germline lookup yields CDR1 SGHTA and CDR2 FQGNSA. Unmatched junction bases numbered 15, after V lost 4 bases and J lost 6 bases. The CDR3 length is 17 residues. The CDR3 region is CASSSWTSDRGLHGYTF. Written as DNA, the CDR3 is TGTGCCAGCAGCTCCTGGACCTCGGACAGGGGCCTGCATGGCTACACCTTC.

This clonotype has at least ten counts. This chain's CDR3 is CASSSGQVTGELFF. The CDR3 nucleotides read TGTGCCAGCAGTTCGGGACAGGTCACCGGGGAGCTGTTTTTT. This chain connects TRBV6-5 to TRBJ2-2; TRBD1 agrees at 8 bases. CDR3 size: 14 residues. The V and J ends lost 4 bases and 4 bases, in that order; junction bases with no gene match: 2. Germline lookup yields CDR1 MNHEY and CDR2 SVGAGI.

This clonotype was observed many times. The J gene is TRBJ1-5, the V gene TRBV28, with D tentatively TRBD1 (6 bases). The ends were cut back, 3 bases at V and 2 bases at J, with 11 bases in the middle. Germline CDR1 reads MDHEN; CDR2 reads SYDVKM. The CDR3 consists of 15 residues. CDR3 protein: CASSLGGPGNQPQHF. CDR3 bases: TGTGCCAGCAGTTTGGGGGGGCCCGGCAATCAGCCCCAGCATTTT.

A few counts support this clonotype. The rearrangement joins TRBV9 to TRBJ2-7; 13 bases align to TRBD2. Trimming took 4 bases from V and 3 from J; bases not matched to a gene: 7. Germline V lookup: CDR1 SGDLS, CDR2 YYNGEE. The CDR3 has 16 residues. In DNA, the CDR3 is TGTGCCAGCAGCCCGCGACTAGCGGGAGGCAACTACGAGCAGTACTTC. Translating it yields CASSPRLAGGNYEQYF.

This clonotype was detected once. This chain connects TRBV6-1 to TRBJ1-5, with a tentative D call TRBD1 (5 bases). The CDR3 totals 15 residues. In germline, CDR1 is MNHNS, CDR2 SASEGT. Trimming cost V 0 bases and J 4 bases, with 10 bases left between them. The CDR3 loop is CASSEALGGNQPQHF. CDR3 nucleotides: TGTGCCAGCAGTGAAGCGCTCGGGGGTAATCAGCCCCAGCATTTT.

This clonotype was seen ten or more times. The J gene is TRBJ1-2, the V gene TRBV6-5, with D unclear. Germline V gene sequence: CDR1 MNHEY, CDR2 SVGAGI. The CDR3 length is 14 residues. V gave up 5 bases and J gave up 4 bases, with 14 bases separating them. The CDR3 DNA is TGTGCCAGCAGTCCCCGCTCTCAATTCTATGGCTACACCTTC. Residues: CASSPRSQFYGYTF.

This clonotype occurred many times. The rearrangement links TRBV29-1 to TRBJ1-1; 12 bases align to TRBD1. In germline, CDR1 is SQVTM, CDR2 ANQGSEA. The length of the CDR3 is 14 residues. V was clipped by 5 bases and J by 6 bases; unmatched bases: 7. The DNA of the CDR3 is TGCAGCGTTCAGAAGGGGACAGGGGGCCCTGAAGCTTTCTTT. It encodes CSVQKGTGGPEAFF.

The table lists this clonotype with many counts. The rearrangement joins TRBV5-1 to TRBJ1-5; weak D call: TRBD1 (6 bases). The V and J ends lost 4 bases and 5 bases respectively, with 13 bases between them. The CDR3 consists of 14 residues. Per germline, CDR1 SGHRS and CDR2 YFSETQ. DNA of the CDR3: TGCGCCAGCAGCGTGGACAGTTCCGATCAGCCCCAGCATTTT. This gives the protein CASSVDSSDQPQHF.

This clonotype was found many times. V is TRBV19 and J is TRBJ2-7; D call uncertain. There are 13 residues in the CDR3. CDR1 is LNHDA and CDR2 is SQIVND in the germline V gene (reference sequence). Trimming pared 5 bases from V and 7 bases from J, leaving 15 bases between. In nucleotides, the CDR3 is TGTGCCAGTAGTGGCCCGGATTCTTTGGAGCAGTACTTC. Encoded protein: CASSGPDSLEQYF.